These 22 T cell receptor beta chains were all obtained from the same sample, sequenced in a study of beta chain features in type 1 diabetes. Findings of the study overall: Researchers report that Type 1 diabetes patients had moderately but significantly shorter TCRB CDR3s across all four CD4+ subsets.

TCRB transcripts that were expressed got sequenced, as all of the isolated RNA had been reverse transcribed. Clones were sequenced by immunoSEQ multiplex PCR, and TCRdb holds only the in-frame ones, with some missing. The profile shows fewer than 450,000 clones, roughly 12% of them singletons. The antigens of these receptors remain unknown. What was sequenced was naive CD4+ T cells from blood. Every receptor here comes from a woman in her late teens or twenties with type 1 diabetes.

With respect to this clone: The sample carries other DNA sequences with the same CDR3. The chain joins TRBV28 to TRBJ1-2; D gene ambiguous. The V end lost 4 bases, the J end lost 3 bases, and 3 bases lay between the germline ends. CDR3 length: 11 amino acids. Per germline, CDR1 MDHEN and CDR2 SYDVKM. CDR3 in DNA: TGTGCCAGCAGTTCCTACTATGGCTACACCTTC. Its translation: CASSSYYGYTF.

This clone was recorded a few times. V usage is TRBV19 and J usage is TRBJ1-2; 7 nucleotides agree with TRBD1. Looked up from germline, CDR1 is LNHDA and CDR2 is SQIVND (reference sequence). CDR3 length: 15 residues. Trimming removed 5 bases from V and 2 bases from J; junction bases left unmatched: 8. The DNA for the CDR3 is TGTGCCAGTAGTTATGGACAGGCCATCAACTATGGCTACACCTTC. It encodes CASSYGQAINYGYTF.

This chain joins TRBV5-1 and TRBJ1-4; tentatively, D is TRBD1 (6 bases). Trimming left V 4 bases short and J 8 bases short, with 15 bases between. From germline, CDR1 is SGHRS and CDR2 YFSETQ. CDR3 length equals 14 residues. Written as DNA, the CDR3 is TGCGCCAGCAGCCCGGGGGGGCCCGGGGAAAAACTGTTTTTT. Encoded protein: CASSPGGPGEKLFF.

V and J are TRBV29-1 and TRBJ1-1; TRBD1 matches at 7 bases. The J segment lost 0 bases and the V segment lost 5 bases, leaving 3 bases of the junction unmatched. The CDR3 has 13 amino acids. Germline V gives CDR1 SQVTM, CDR2 ANQGSEA. The CDR3 DNA follows: TGCAGCGTTCAAGGGGGCTTGAACACTGAAGCTTTCTTT. Its protein product is CSVQGGLNTEAFF.

This clone came up a few times. The genes are TRBV21-1 and TRBJ1-4; the table names TRBD1, a call not compared with the DNA. TRBV21-1 corresponds to a pseudogene. The CDR3 is made up of 15 amino acids. CDR3 bases: TGTGCCGGGCCAACCATCCCCAGGGACAGAGAAAAACTGTTTTTT. Its protein is CAGPTIPRDREKLFF.

This rearrangement joins TRBV7-4 to TRBJ2-7; 8 bases line up with TRBD2. This CDR3 contains 17 residues. Germline V gives CDR1 SGHVT, CDR2 SQSDAQ. CDR3 DNA: TGTGCCAGCAGCTCCCCCGGGGGGGTCCAGTACTCCGACGAGCAGTACGTC. It is translated as CASSSPGGVQYSDEQYV.

The V and J genes are TRBV2 and TRBJ2-1; 7 positions agree with TRBD2. This CDR3 contains 15 residues. Trimming at V came to 3 bases and at J to 4 bases, leaving 6 bases not matched to a gene. Germline CDR1 is SNHLY and CDR2 is FYNNEI. The CDR3 loop reads CASSDLGLSYNEQFF. The CDR3 nucleotides are TGTGCCAGCAGTGATCTGGGACTATCATACAATGAGCAGTTCTTC.

A few counts support this clone. This chain uses TRBV9 with TRBJ2-3, with 10 nucleotides matching TRBD2. With V trimmed by 0 bases and J by 6 bases, 4 bases remained unmatched. The CDR3 is 15 amino acids. CDR1 and CDR2 (germline): SGDLS, YYNGEE. CDR3 DNA sequence: TGTGCCAGCAGCGTAGCTAGCGGGAGACTGGATACGCAGTATTTT. This gives the protein CASSVASGRLDTQYF.

This chain uses TRBV7-9 with TRBJ2-3; D might be TRBD2 (6 bases). The CDR3 runs 13 residues. Trimming took off 9 bases at V and 1 base at J, with 11 bases between the two ends. Germline CDR1 SEHNR, CDR2 FQNEAQ (reference sequence). The chain's CDR3 is CASKREGTDTQYF. The DNA of the CDR3 is TGTGCCAGTAAGAGGGAGGGCACAGATACGCAGTATTTT.

J is TRBJ2-4 and V is TRBV7-2; TRBD1 aligns across 9 bases. The CDR3 runs to 14 residues. V was clipped by 5 bases and J by 7 bases; unmatched bases: 6. CDR1 SGHTA and CDR2 FQGNSA come from the germline V gene. The CDR3 sequence is CASSVGQGPNIQYF. The CDR3 DNA follows: TGTGCCAGCAGCGTGGGACAGGGTCCTAACATTCAGTACTTC. Complete variable domain (other parts from reference TRBV7-2 and TRBJ2-4): GAGVSQSPSNKVTEKGKDVELRCDPISGHTALYWYRQSLGQGLEFLIYFQGNSAPDKSGLPSDRFSAERTGGSVSTLTIQRTQQEDSAVYLCASSVGQGPNIQYFGAGTRLSVL.

The chain carries TRBV7-8 and TRBJ2-5; TRBD2 agrees at 8 bases. Germline CDR1 is SGHVS and CDR2 is FQNEAQ. The CDR3 consists of 16 residues. Trimming removed 5 bases from V and 4 bases from J; junction bases left unmatched: 12. The CDR3 DNA reads as TGTGCCAGCAGCCGATCAAGCGGGAGCGGGCGAGAGACCCAGTACTTC. Translating it yields CASSRSSGSGRETQYF.

This clone was seen only a few times. The chain recombines TRBV6-1 with TRBJ1-1; D is unresolved. The CDR3 sequence is 11 residues long. Trimming removed 6 bases from V and 10 bases from J, with 12 bases in between. Germline V gene sequence: CDR1 MNHNS, CDR2 SASEGT. The CDR3 DNA sequence: TGTGCCAGCAGCCGGGGTGGTCGAGCTTTCTTT. It encodes CASSRGGRAFF.

The table lists this clone with a few counts. This rearrangement joins TRBV29-1 to TRBJ1-2, with 8 bases that match TRBD1. This CDR3 has 12 residues. Germline V gene sequence: CDR1 SQVTM, CDR2 ANQGSEA. V shed 7 bases, J shed 4 bases, and the junction held 5 bases outside the gene matches. The CDR3 DNA sequence: TGCAGCGCCCTGGGACAGGCCTATGGCTACACCTTC. This translates into CSALGQAYGYTF.

The chain couples TRBV9 to TRBJ2-1, with D possibly matching TRBD1 (6 bases). Trimming stripped 3 bases from V and 0 bases from J, with 19 bases between. This CDR3 has 18 amino acids. CDR1 SGDLS and CDR2 YYNGEE come from the germline V gene. CDR3 sequence: CASSASSDRMSSYNEQFF. The CDR3 DNA reads as TGTGCCAGCAGCGCATCCTCCGACAGGATGAGCTCCTACAATGAGCAGTTCTTC.

In this sample, this clone turned up a few times. The chain is built from TRBV11-3 and TRBJ2-7, with D unresolved. V was pared by 4 bases and J by 3 bases, with 4 bases between. The germline CDR1 and CDR2 sequences are SGHNT and YENEEA. This CDR3 is built from 11 residues. The DNA of the CDR3 is TGTGCCAGCAGCTCGGACTACGAGCAGTACGTC. Translated: CASSSDYEQYV.

This clone was detected a few times. The chain joins TRBV28 to TRBJ2-1, with 10 bases fitting TRBD2. This CDR3 spans 19 amino acids. Unmatched junction bases numbered 16, after V lost 1 base and J lost 7 bases. Per germline, CDR1 MDHEN and CDR2 SYDVKM. The CDR3 protein is CASSLFGTSALTHLNEQFF. The CDR3 nucleotides read TGTGCCAGCAGTTTATTCGGGACTAGCGCATTAACCCACTTGAATGAGCAGTTCTTC. Variable domain in full (rest from reference TRBV28 and TRBJ2-1): DVKVTQSSRYLVKRTGEKVFLECVQDMDHENMFWYRQDPGLGLRLIYFSYDVKMKEKGDIPEGYSVSREKKERFSLILESASTNQTSMYLCASSLFGTSALTHLNEQFFGPGTRLTVL.

This clone was recorded a few times. The V call is TRBV7-9, the J call TRBJ2-3; no firm D call. CDR3 length: 12 amino acids. V lost 2 bases and J 4 bases, leaving 4 bases between the germline ends. CDR1 is SEHNR, CDR2 FQNEAQ, per germline (reference sequence). CDR3 DNA sequence: TGTGCCAGCAGCTTACAGGCAGATACGCAGTATTTT. This codes for CASSLQADTQYF.

The CDR3: CASSEVRGVDNYGYTF. The CDR3 DNA reads TGTGCCAGCAGTGAAGTCCGGGGAGTGGATAACTATGGCTACACCTTC. This sequence joins TRBV2 and TRBJ1-2; no firm D call. The CDR3 is 16 amino acids. The germline V gene has CDR1 SNHLY and CDR2 FYNNEI. V was shortened by 1 base and J by 1 base, with 13 bases between the two germline ends.

J is TRBJ1-1 and V is TRBV30; no reliable D call. CDR1 and CDR2 from the germline V gene are GTSNPN and SVGIG (reference sequence). The V end lost 3 bases, the J end lost 1 base, and 9 bases lay between the germline ends. This CDR3 has 13 residues. CDR3 nucleotides: TGTGCCTGGAGGGGCAGGTCGAACACTGAAGCTTTCTTT. Encoded protein: CAWRGRSNTEAFF.

This clone was seen a few times. The J gene is TRBJ2-1, the V gene TRBV27; D possibly corresponds to TRBD2 (6 bases). This CDR3 contains 15 residues. V lost 0 bases and J lost 4, with 10 bases in between. Germline CDR1 reads MNHEY; CDR2 reads SMNVEV (reference sequence). Written as DNA, the CDR3 is TGTGCCAGCAGTTTATCTAGGGACTTTTACAATGAGCAGTTCTTC. The encoded protein is CASSLSRDFYNEQFF.

The CDR3 nucleotides read TGTGCCAGCAGCTTGACCGGGACTAGCGGGTACGAGCAGTACTTC. Translation: CASSLTGTSGYEQYF. V is TRBV7-3 and J is TRBJ2-7; the match to TRBD2 covers 12 bases. In germline, CDR1 is SGHTA, CDR2 FQGTGA. J was trimmed by 4 bases and V by 3 bases; bases with no gene match: 4. This CDR3 contains 15 residues.

This clone appeared a few times. The chain combines TRBV11-3 with TRBJ2-5; D is perhaps TRBD2 (6 bases). The V gene lost 4 bases and the J gene lost 5 bases, with 8 bases spanning the gap. The germline CDR1 and CDR2 sequences are SGHNT and YENEEA. The CDR3 is made up of 12 amino acids. This chain's CDR3 is CASSSEGETQYF. DNA for the CDR3: TGTGCCAGCAGCTCGGAGGGGGAGACCCAGTACTTC.